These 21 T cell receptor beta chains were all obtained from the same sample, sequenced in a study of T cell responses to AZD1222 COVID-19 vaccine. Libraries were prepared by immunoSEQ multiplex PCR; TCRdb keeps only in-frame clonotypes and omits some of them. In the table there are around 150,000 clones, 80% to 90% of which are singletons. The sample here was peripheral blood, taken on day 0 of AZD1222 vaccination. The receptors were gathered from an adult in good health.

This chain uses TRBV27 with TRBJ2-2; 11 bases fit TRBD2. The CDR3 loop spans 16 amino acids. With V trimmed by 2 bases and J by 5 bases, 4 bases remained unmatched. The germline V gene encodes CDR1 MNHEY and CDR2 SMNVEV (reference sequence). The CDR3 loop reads CASSLRIAGGTGELFF. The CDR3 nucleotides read TGTGCCAGCAGTTTAAGGATAGCGGGAGGGACCGGGGAGCTGTTTTTT.

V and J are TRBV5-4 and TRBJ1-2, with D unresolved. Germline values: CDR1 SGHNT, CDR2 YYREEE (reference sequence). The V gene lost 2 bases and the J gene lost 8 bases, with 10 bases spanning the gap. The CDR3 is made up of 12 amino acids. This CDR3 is CASSFEGLGYTF. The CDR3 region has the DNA TGTGCCAGCAGCTTTGAGGGTTTGGGCTACACCTTC.

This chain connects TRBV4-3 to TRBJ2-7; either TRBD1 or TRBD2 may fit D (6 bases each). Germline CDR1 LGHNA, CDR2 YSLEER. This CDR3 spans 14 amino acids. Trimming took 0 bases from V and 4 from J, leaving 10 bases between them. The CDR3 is CASSQDWGAYEQYF. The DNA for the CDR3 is TGCGCCAGCAGCCAAGATTGGGGGGCGTACGAGCAGTACTTC.

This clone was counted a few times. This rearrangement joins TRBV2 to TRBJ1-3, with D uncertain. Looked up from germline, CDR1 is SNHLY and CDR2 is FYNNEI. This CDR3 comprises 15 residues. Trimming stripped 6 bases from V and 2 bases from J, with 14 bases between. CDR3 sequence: CASSFYGVAGNTIYF. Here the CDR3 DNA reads TGTGCCAGCAGCTTTTATGGGGTAGCTGGAAACACCATATATTTT.

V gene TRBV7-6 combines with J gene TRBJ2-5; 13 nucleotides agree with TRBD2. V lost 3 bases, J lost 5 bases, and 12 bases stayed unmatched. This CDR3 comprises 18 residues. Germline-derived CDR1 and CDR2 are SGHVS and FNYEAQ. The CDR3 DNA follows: TGTGCCAGCAGCTTCGGACTAGCGGGAGTGGGTCCGCGGGAGACCCAGTACTTC. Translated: CASSFGLAGVGPRETQYF.

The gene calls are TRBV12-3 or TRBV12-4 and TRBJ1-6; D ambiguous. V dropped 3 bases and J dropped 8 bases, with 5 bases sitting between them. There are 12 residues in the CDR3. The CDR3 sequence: CASSLAYSPLHF. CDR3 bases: TGTGCCAGCAGTTTGGCCTATTCACCCCTCCACTTT.

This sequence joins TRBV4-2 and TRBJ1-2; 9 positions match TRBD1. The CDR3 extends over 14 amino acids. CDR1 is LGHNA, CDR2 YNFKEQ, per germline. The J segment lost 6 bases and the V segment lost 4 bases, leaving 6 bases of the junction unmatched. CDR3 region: CASSPTGGRDGYTF. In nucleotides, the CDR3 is TGTGCCAGCAGCCCCACAGGGGGCAGGGATGGCTACACCTTC.

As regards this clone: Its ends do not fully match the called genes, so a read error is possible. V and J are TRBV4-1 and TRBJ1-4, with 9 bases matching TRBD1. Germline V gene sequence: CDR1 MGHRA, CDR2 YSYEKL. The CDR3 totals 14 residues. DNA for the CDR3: TGCGCCCGCAGCCCACAGGGGGCAAATGAAAAACTGTTTTTT. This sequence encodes CARSPQGANEKLFF.

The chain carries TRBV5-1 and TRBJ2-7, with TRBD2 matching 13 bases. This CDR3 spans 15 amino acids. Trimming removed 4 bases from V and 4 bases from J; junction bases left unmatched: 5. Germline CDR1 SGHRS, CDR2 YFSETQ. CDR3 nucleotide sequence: TGCGCCAGCAGCATCGGGACTAGCGGGATTTACGAGCAGTACTTC. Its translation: CASSIGTSGIYEQYF.

CDR3 residues: CASSHRNLVDEQYF. In nucleotides, the CDR3 is TGTGCCAGCAGCCACAGGAACCTTGTCGACGAGCAGTACTTC. The chain recombines TRBV6-2 or TRBV6-3 with TRBJ2-7; tentatively, D is TRBD1 (5 bases). The CDR3 extends over 14 amino acids. With 6 bases removed from V and 5 bases from J, the gap between germline ends came to 17 bases. Looked up from germline, CDR1 is MNHEY and CDR2 is SVGEGT.

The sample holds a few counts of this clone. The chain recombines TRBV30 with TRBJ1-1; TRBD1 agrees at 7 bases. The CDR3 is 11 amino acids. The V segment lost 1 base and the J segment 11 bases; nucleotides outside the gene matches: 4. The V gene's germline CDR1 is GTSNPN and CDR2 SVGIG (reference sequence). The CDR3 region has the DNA TGTGCCTGGAGTGGGGACAGTAAGGCTTTCTTT. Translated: CAWSGDSKAFF.

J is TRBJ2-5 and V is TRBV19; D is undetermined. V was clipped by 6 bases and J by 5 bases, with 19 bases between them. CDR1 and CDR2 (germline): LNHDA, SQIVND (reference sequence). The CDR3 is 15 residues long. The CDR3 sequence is CASSPRAQAQETQYF. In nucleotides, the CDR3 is TGTGCCAGTAGCCCCCGGGCCCAGGCTCAGGAGACCCAGTACTTC.

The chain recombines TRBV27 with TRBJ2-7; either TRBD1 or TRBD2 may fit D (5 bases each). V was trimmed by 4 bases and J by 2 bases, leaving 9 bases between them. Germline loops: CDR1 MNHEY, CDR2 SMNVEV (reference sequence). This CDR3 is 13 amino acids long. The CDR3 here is CASSSGAPYEQYF. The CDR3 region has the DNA TGTGCCAGCAGTTCCGGGGCCCCCTACGAGCAGTACTTC.

The CDR3 DNA sequence: TGTGCCAGCAGTTTCGCAGGTAGCAATCAGCCCCAGCATTTT. This codes for CASSFAGSNQPQHF. The chain combines TRBV27 with TRBJ1-5; unclear D gene. Trimming removed 3 bases at V and 0 bases at J, with 6 bases between. The CDR3 runs 14 residues. The V gene's germline CDR1 is MNHEY and CDR2 SMNVEV (reference sequence).

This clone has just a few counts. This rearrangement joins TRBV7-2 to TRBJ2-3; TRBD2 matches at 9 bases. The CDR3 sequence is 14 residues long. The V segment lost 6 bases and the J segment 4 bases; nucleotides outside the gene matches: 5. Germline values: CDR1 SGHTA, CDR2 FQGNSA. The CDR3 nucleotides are TGTGCCAGCAGGGCTAGCGGGAATTCAGATACGCAGTATTTT. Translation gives CASRASGNSDTQYF.

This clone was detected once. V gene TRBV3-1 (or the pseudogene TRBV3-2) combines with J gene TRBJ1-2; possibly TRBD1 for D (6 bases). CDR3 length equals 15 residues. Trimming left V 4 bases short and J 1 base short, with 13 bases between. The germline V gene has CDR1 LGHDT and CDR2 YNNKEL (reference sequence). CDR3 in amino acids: CASSPGGGNNYGYTF. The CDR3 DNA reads TGTGCCAGCAGCCCCGGAGGGGGGAATAACTATGGCTACACCTTC.

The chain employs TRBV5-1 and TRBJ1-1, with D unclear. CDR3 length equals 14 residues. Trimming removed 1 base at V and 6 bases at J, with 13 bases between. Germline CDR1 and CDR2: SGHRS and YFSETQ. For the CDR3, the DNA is TGCGCCAGCAGCTTGTGGGGAGAAGGCCCTGAAGCTTTCTTT. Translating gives CASSLWGEGPEAFF.

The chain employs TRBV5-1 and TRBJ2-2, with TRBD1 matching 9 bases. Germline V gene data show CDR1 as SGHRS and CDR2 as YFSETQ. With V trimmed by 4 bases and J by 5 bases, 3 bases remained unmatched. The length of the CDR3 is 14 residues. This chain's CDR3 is CASSGDRATGELFF. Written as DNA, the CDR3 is TGCGCCAGCAGCGGGGACAGGGCGACCGGGGAGCTGTTTTTT.

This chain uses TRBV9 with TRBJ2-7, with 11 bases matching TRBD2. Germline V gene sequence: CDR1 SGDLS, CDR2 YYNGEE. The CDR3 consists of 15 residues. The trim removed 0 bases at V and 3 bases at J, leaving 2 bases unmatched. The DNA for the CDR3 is TGTGCCAGCAGCGTAGGTACTAGCGGGGGCTACGAGCAGTACTTC. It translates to CASSVGTSGGYEQYF.

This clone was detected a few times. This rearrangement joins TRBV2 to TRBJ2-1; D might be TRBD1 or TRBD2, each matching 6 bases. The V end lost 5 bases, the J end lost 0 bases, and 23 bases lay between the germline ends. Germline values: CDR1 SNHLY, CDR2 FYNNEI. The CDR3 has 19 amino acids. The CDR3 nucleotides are TGTGCCAGCAGTAAGAAGGTAGCGGCAGGGGTTATCTCCTACAATGAGCAGTTCTTC. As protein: CASSKKVAAGVISYNEQFF.

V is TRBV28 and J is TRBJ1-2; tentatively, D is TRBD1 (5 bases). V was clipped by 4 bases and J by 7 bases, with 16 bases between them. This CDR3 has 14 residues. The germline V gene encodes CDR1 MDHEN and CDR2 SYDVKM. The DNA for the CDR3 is TGTGCCAGCAGTTCGCGGGGCGTAGTAGGTGGCTACACCTTC. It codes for CASSSRGVVGGYTF.